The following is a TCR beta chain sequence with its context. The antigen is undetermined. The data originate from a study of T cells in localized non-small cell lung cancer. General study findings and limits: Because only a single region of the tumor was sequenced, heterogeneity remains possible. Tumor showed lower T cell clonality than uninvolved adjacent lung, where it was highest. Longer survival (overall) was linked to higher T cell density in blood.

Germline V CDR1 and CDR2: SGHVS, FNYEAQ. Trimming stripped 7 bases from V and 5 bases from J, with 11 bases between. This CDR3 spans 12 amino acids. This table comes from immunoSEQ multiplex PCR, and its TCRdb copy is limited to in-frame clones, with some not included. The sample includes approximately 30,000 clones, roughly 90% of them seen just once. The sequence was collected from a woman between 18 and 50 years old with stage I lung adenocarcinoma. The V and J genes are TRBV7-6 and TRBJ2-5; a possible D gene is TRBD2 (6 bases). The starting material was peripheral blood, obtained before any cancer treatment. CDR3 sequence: CASTLGGETQYF. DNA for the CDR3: TGTGCCAGCACCCTTGGGGGGGAGACCCAGTACTTC. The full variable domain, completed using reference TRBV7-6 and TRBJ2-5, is GAGVSQSPRYKVTKRGQDVALRCDPISGHVSLYWYRQALGQGPEFLTYFNYEAQQDKSGLPNDRFSAERPEGSISTLTIQRTEQRDSAMYRCASTLGGETQYFGPGTRLLVL.